This T cell receptor beta chain derives from a study of blood T cell repertoires in COVID-19. Study information: T cells, B-cell-depleted T cells, or PBMCs supplied cDNA or gDNA.

Using immunoSEQ multiplex PCR, the repertoire was profiled, and TCRdb retains in-frame clones only, with some absent. The sample lists 90,000 to 100,000 clones, about nine tenths occurring once. Trimming cost V 3 bases and J 5 bases; bases outside gene matches: 5. In germline, CDR1 is LGHDT, CDR2 YNNKEL (reference sequence). The CDR3 spans 14 residues. The count of this clone is one. The receptor comes from a man between 45 and 60 years old with acute or convalescent COVID-19. The sample was peripheral blood. The J gene is TRBJ2-5, the V gene TRBV3-1 (or the pseudogene TRBV3-2); 8 bases are a match to TRBD1. CDR3 DNA sequence: TGTGCCAGCAGCCATCCGGACAGGGCGGAGACCCAGTACTTC. Protein product: CASSHPDRAETQYF.